This T cell receptor beta chain was captured by sequencing in a study of shared clonotypes between healthy human individuals. For this clone: Its antigen is currently unknown.

The CDR3 covers 15 residues. Germline V gene lookup returns CDR1 SGHTA and CDR2 FQGNSA. Unmatched junction bases numbered 7, after V lost 5 bases and J lost 3 bases. Study results and limitations: Generally, naive subsets (rather than memory subsets) showed larger estimated richness. Relative to their counterparts shared across all four donors, non-shared clonotypes exhibited diminished generation probabilities.

Partitioning of CD4+ cells yielded a CD45RA+ naive subset and a CD45RA-negative memory subset. Clones were sequenced by immunoSEQ multiplex PCR, and TCRdb holds only the in-frame ones, with some missing. Of 2.3 million or so clones listed, more than 85% are singletons. This chain links TRBV7-2 with TRBJ2-7, with 10 bases fitting TRBD1. What was sequenced was naive CD4+ T cells from PBMCs. Regarding subset: CD45RA+ positively selected. The origin of this receptor is a man aged 18 to 35 in good health. Some clones in this sample may be carry-over from other donors' samples. The CDR3 nucleotides read TGTGCCAGCAGCCCCCGGGACAGGGGTGTCTACGAGCAGTACTTC. This encodes CASSPRDRGVYEQYF.